One sample yielded the 23 T cell receptor beta chains listed below, sequenced in a study of shared clonotypes between healthy human individuals. Profiled with immunoSEQ multiplex PCR; TCRdb holds only in-frame clones, not every one. This sample yields under 200,000 clones, of which about 93% are seen a single time; 0.067% belongs to the top ten. Sample: naive CD4+ T cells sorted from blood. Subset of the sample: CD45RA+ positively selected. These receptor sequences come from a woman aged 25 to 39 in good health.

This chain links TRBV28 with TRBJ1-2; D may be TRBD1 (6 bases). The CDR3 length is 12 residues. Germline assignment: CDR1 MDHEN and CDR2 SYDVKM. V gave up 7 bases and J gave up 6 bases, with 12 bases separating them. The CDR3 loop reads CASTGTSDGYTF. The CDR3 bases are TGTGCCAGCACCGGGACATCGGATGGCTACACCTTC.

The rearrangement uses TRBV28 and TRBJ2-3; D is possibly TRBD2 (6 bases). CDR1 is MDHEN, CDR2 SYDVKM, per germline. The CDR3 consists of 13 residues. V lost 8 bases and J 0 bases, leaving 9 bases between the germline ends. The CDR3 DNA sequence: TGTGCCAGCCACAGCGGGAGCACAGATACGCAGTATTTT. It codes for CASHSGSTDTQYF. The full variable domain, rest sourced from reference TRBV28 and TRBJ2-3, is DVKVTQSSRYLVKRTGEKVFLECVQDMDHENMFWYRQDPGLGLRLIYFSYDVKMKEKGDIPEGYSVSREKKERFSLILESASTNQTSMYLCASHSGSTDTQYFGPGTRLTVL.

This rearrangement joins TRBV5-1 to TRBJ2-7, with D possibly TRBD2 on 5 matching bases. Per the germline V gene, CDR1 is SGHRS and CDR2 is YFSETQ. This CDR3 is built from 13 residues. The germline V and J ends were trimmed by 3 bases and 3 bases, with 10 bases remaining between them. The CDR3 sequence: CASSWERLYEQYF. CDR3 in DNA: TGCGCCAGCAGCTGGGAGAGGCTCTACGAGCAGTACTTC.

The chain links TRBV14 to TRBJ1-2, with D maybe TRBD1 (6 bases). Germline V gene lookup returns CDR1 SGHDN and CDR2 FVKESK. Trimming shortened V by 2 bases and J by 5 bases, and 15 bases separated the two germline ends. This CDR3 comprises 15 residues. CDR3 nucleotide sequence: TGTGCCAGCAGCCAAATGGGGACATCCGTTTATGGCTACACCTTC. Residues: CASSQMGTSVYGYTF.

A few counts support this clone. The chain employs TRBV7-9 and TRBJ2-7; 8 bases agree with TRBD1. Per germline, CDR1 SEHNR and CDR2 FQNEAQ (reference sequence). The trim removed 5 bases at V and 5 bases at J, leaving 2 bases unmatched. The CDR3 extends over 12 amino acids. In DNA form, the CDR3 reads TGTGCCAGCAGCGAGACAGGGGACGAGCAGTACTTC. This gives the protein CASSETGDEQYF. The full variable domain, completed using reference TRBV7-9 and TRBJ2-7, is DTGVSQNPRHKITKRGQNVTFRCDPISEHNRLYWYRQTLGQGPEFLTYFQNEAQLEKSRLLSDRFSAERPKGSFSTLEIQRTEQGDSAMYLCASSETGDEQYFGPGTRLTVT.

The genes are TRBV5-4 and TRBJ2-2; 8 bases align to TRBD1. This CDR3 region has 13 residues. With V trimmed by 5 bases and J by 3 bases, 0 bases remained unmatched. Germline CDR1 SGHNT, CDR2 YYREEE (reference sequence). CDR3 in amino acids: CASRTGDTGELFF. DNA of the CDR3: TGTGCCAGCAGGACAGGGGACACCGGGGAGCTGTTTTTT.

CDR3 protein: CASSLGGLAYNEQFF. CDR3 coding DNA: TGTGCCAGCAGCCTTGGCGGGCTAGCGTACAATGAGCAGTTCTTC. The V and J genes are TRBV7-2 and TRBJ2-1; D may be TRBD2 (6 bases). V was clipped by 5 bases and J by 4 bases, with 15 bases between them. The CDR3 consists of 15 residues. From germline, CDR1 is SGHTA and CDR2 FQGNSA.

The rearrangement joins TRBV4-1 to TRBJ1-1; no clear D. CDR1 is MGHRA, CDR2 YSYEKL, per germline. Trimming cost V 4 bases and J 0 bases, with 6 bases left between them. This CDR3 spans 13 amino acids. CDR3 nucleotides: TGCGCCAGCAGCCTCTCCATGAACACTGAAGCTTTCTTT. Translation: CASSLSMNTEAFF.

This clone occurred a few times. The chain is built from TRBV7-9 and TRBJ1-2, with D hard to call. Trimming shortened V by 0 bases and J by 11 bases, and 7 bases separated the two germline ends. Germline V gene data show CDR1 as SEHNR and CDR2 as FQNEAQ (reference sequence). CDR3 length: 11 amino acids. CDR3 in DNA: TGTGCCAGCAGCTTAGCCCGGGATTACACCTTC. This codes for CASSLARDYTF.

The sample holds a few counts of this clone. Germline is not matched at one junction end, which may reflect a read error. The chain has TRBV11-2 and TRBJ2-2, with D uncertain. CDR1 is SGHAT, CDR2 FQNNGV, per germline. The CDR3 consists of 13 residues. The chain's CDR3 is CASRLANTGELFF. CDR3 in DNA: TGTGCCAGCAGGTTAGCGAACACCGGGGAGCTGTTTTTT.

The chain couples TRBV5-4 to TRBJ2-3, with 9 bases aligning to TRBD2. The length of the CDR3 is 15 residues. V gave up 4 bases and J gave up 0 bases; unmatched junction bases: 3. Germline CDR1 is SGHNT and CDR2 is YYREEE (reference sequence). The CDR3 bases are TGTGCCAGCAGCAGGACTAGCGTCAGCACAGATACGCAGTATTTT. The encoded protein is CASSRTSVSTDTQYF.

The chain combines TRBV7-2 with TRBJ2-7; perhaps TRBD1 as D (5 bases). The ends were cut back, 2 bases at V and 3 bases at J, with 11 bases in the middle. The germline V gene encodes CDR1 SGHTA and CDR2 FQGNSA. The CDR3 length is 14 residues. The CDR3 sequence is CASSLTQGGYEQYF. The CDR3 nucleotides are TGTGCCAGCAGCTTAACTCAGGGCGGCTACGAGCAGTACTTC. The complete variable domain, with remaining parts taken from reference TRBV7-2 and TRBJ2-7, reads GAGVSQSPSNKVTEKGKDVELRCDPISGHTALYWYRQSLGQGLEFLIYFQGNSAPDKSGLPSDRFSAERTGGSVSTLTIQRTQQEDSAVYLCASSLTQGGYEQYFGPGTRLTVT.

This clone was counted between two and nine times. The rearrangement uses TRBV7-3 and TRBJ2-7; 14 positions agree with TRBD2. Trimming removed 1 base from V and 2 bases from J; junction bases left unmatched: 4. The CDR3 has 17 residues. Germline V lookup: CDR1 SGHTA, CDR2 FQGTGA. For the CDR3, the DNA is TGTGCCAGCAGCTTAATGGGACTAGCGGGAGTTACCTACGAGCAGTACTTC. This translates into CASSLMGLAGVTYEQYF. Variable domain in full (rest from reference TRBV7-3 and TRBJ2-7): GAGVSQTPSNKVTEKGKYVELRCDPISGHTALYWYRQSLGQGPEFLIYFQGTGAADDSGLPNDRFFAVRPEGSVSTLKIQRTERGDSAVYLCASSLMGLAGVTYEQYFGPGTRLTVT.

The chain links TRBV6-6 to TRBJ2-7; D unclear. The CDR3 is made up of 14 amino acids. Germline V CDR1 and CDR2: MNHNY, SVGAGI (reference sequence). The V end lost 3 bases, the J end lost 6 bases, and 15 bases lay between the germline ends. This CDR3 reads CASSYGGNLGEQYF. The CDR3 DNA sequence: TGTGCCAGCAGTTATGGCGGCAACCTAGGCGAGCAGTACTTC.

The rearrangement uses TRBV29-1 and TRBJ1-1; 7 bases match TRBD1. Per germline, CDR1 SQVTM and CDR2 ANQGSEA. The CDR3 contains 14 residues. V dropped 4 bases and J dropped 4; count of bases not matched to a gene: 9. CDR3 DNA: TGCAGCGTTGCGGGGACAGTTATACGCACTGAAGCTTTCTTT. Translated: CSVAGTVIRTEAFF.

The chain carries TRBV4-2 and TRBJ2-7, with D possibly being TRBD2 (5 bases). V lost 4 bases, J lost 1 base, and 11 bases lay in between. The CDR3 consists of 14 residues. Per germline, CDR1 LGHNA and CDR2 YNFKEQ. Written as DNA, the CDR3 is TGTGCCAGCAGCCGAGGGAGAGGATCCTACGAGCAGTACTTC. It codes for CASSRGRGSYEQYF.

Details on this clone: Other DNA sequences of this sample code for an identical CDR3. The rearrangement joins TRBV7-2 to TRBJ2-5; the match to TRBD2 covers 11 bases. The J call is in doubt because the DNA end fits TRBJ2-7 better. The CDR3 is made up of 14 amino acids. CDR1 and CDR2 from the germline V gene are SGHTA and FQGNSA. CDR3 region: CASSPGLAEYEQYF. The CDR3 DNA reads as TGTGCCAGCAGTCCGGGACTAGCGGAGTACGAGCAGTACTTC.

The CDR3 nucleotides are TGTGCCAGTAGTCCCGGTGGGCCGGGTTCCTACGAGCAGTACTTC. Residues: CASSPGGPGSYEQYF. The chain links TRBV19 to TRBJ2-7; D is unresolved. Germline V gene data show CDR1 as LNHDA and CDR2 as SQIVND (reference sequence). CDR3 size: 15 residues. V was trimmed by 5 bases and J by 1 base, leaving 15 bases between them.

The chain has TRBV7-6 and TRBJ1-1; no clear D. The germline V gene has CDR1 SGHVS and CDR2 FNYEAQ. The CDR3 runs to 14 residues. Trimming removed 2 bases from V and 4 bases from J, with 11 bases in between. The CDR3 DNA follows: TGTGCCAGCAGCTTATACAAGGAGAGCACTGAAGCTTTCTTT. This gives the protein CASSLYKESTEAFF.

The CDR3, as DNA: TGTGCCAGCAGCTTGCCCGGACTCTGGCAGTTCTTC. Protein: CASSLPGLWQFF. The V gene is TRBV5-6, the J gene TRBJ2-1; a weak D match, TRBD2 (5 bases). The CDR3 spans 12 residues. Germline-derived CDR1 and CDR2 are SGHDT and YYEEEE. With 1 base removed from V and 12 bases from J, the gap between germline ends came to 11 bases.

V usage is TRBV18 and J usage is TRBJ1-2; 7 bases are shared with TRBD1. CDR3 size: 16 residues. Trimming removed 1 base from V and 6 bases from J; junction bases left unmatched: 11. The germline CDR1 and CDR2 sequences are KGHSH and LQKENI. The CDR3 nucleotides read TGTGCCAGCTCACCACTAGAGACAGGGACCTCTCATGGCTACACCTTC. Translated: CASSPLETGTSHGYTF.

This clone has just a few counts. The V and J genes are TRBV5-4 and TRBJ2-7; 10 nucleotides match TRBD2. The germline V gene encodes CDR1 SGHNT and CDR2 YYREEE (reference sequence). The CDR3 extends over 16 amino acids. Trimming removed 2 bases from V and 6 bases from J; junction bases left unmatched: 11. This CDR3 reads CASSFDKSGRALEQYF. The CDR3, as DNA: TGTGCCAGCAGCTTCGACAAGAGCGGGAGGGCCCTCGAGCAGTACTTC.

This chain links TRBV27 with TRBJ2-4; 7 bases map to TRBD2. In germline, CDR1 is MNHEY, CDR2 SMNVEV (reference sequence). Unmatched junction bases numbered 15, after V lost 5 bases and J lost 5 bases. CDR3 length: 17 residues. The CDR3 protein is CASSRSASSGIENIQYF. CDR3 sequence (DNA): TGTGCCAGCAGTCGTTCGGCGTCCAGCGGGATTGAAAACATTCAGTACTTC.